A selection of T cell receptor beta chains follows, all from one sample in a study of blood T cell repertoires in COVID-19. Libraries were prepared by immunoSEQ multiplex PCR; TCRdb keeps only in-frame clonotypes and omits some of them. The sample gives about 21,000 clones, about four fifths of which show up once; roughly 6.3% is in the top ten. Sequences were obtained from peripheral blood. These receptors came from a human donor in a cohort sampled during active COVID-19. CDR3s include the opening cysteine and the closing phenylalanine or tryptophan. Fields, in order: clone size, D gene, V gene, J gene, CDR3 protein, CDR3 DNA. A D gene is named only where the DNA matches it firmly. A clone size is listed for some rows: how often the clone was seen (once, few, many), or a class if it is expanded.

NA,TRBD1,TRBV7-9,TRBJ1-5,CASSPGQGADSNQPQHF,TGTGCCAGCAGCCCAGGACAGGGGGCTGATAGCAATCAGCCCCAGCATTTT
NA,NA,TRBV2,TRBJ1-2,CASSSGYGYTF,TGTGCCAGCAGTTCAGGGTATGGCTACACCTTC
few,NA,TRBV4-2,TRBJ1-1,CASSQPERERVEAFF,TGTGCCAGCAGCCAACCCGAAAGGGAGAGAGTCGAAGCTTTCTTT
few,TRBD1,TRBV9,TRBJ1-2,CASSDSTQGQNYGYTF,TGTGCCAGCAGTGATTCCACCCAGGGACAGAACTATGGCTACACCTTC
NA,TRBD2,TRBV2,TRBJ2-1,CASSGTRNEQFF,TGTGCCAGCAGCGGGACTAGGAATGAGCAGTTCTTC
NA,TRBD1,TRBV7-9,TRBJ1-4,CASSFGTGKEKLFF,TGTGCCAGCAGCTTTGGGACAGGGAAAGAAAAACTGTTTTTT
NA,NA,TRBV7-6,TRBJ1-2,CASSLIGAAYGYTF,TGTGCCAGCAGCCTCATTGGAGCGGCCTATGGCTACACCTTC
NA,NA,TRBV5-4,TRBJ2-5,CASSFQLAETQYF,TGTGCCAGCAGCTTTCAACTAGCAGAGACCCAGTACTTC
NA,NA,TRBV2,TRBJ2-7,CASTRETGVYEQYF,TGTGCCAGCACCCGCGAGACAGGAGTCTACGAGCAGTACTTC
few,TRBD1,TRBV4-1,TRBJ1-2,CASSQVGQATRGYTF,TGCGCCAGCAGCCAAGTAGGACAGGCGACTAGGGGCTACACCTTC
NA,TRBD1,TRBV7-9,TRBJ2-2,CASTLDRDTGELFF,TGTGCCAGCACCTTGGACAGGGACACCGGGGAGCTGTTTTTT
NA,TRBD1,TRBV3-1/TRBV3-2,TRBJ2-5,CASSPGQTKETQYF,TGTGCCAGCAGCCCGGGACAGACGAAAGAGACCCAGTACTTC
once,TRBD1,TRBV7-8,TRBJ2-3,CASSLGQGASTTSTDTQYF,TGTGCCAGCAGCTTGGGACAGGGGGCGTCCACTACTAGCACAGATACGCAGTATTTT
NA,NA,TRBV19,TRBJ2-3,CASSMRRGRTDTQYF,TGTGCCAGTAGTATGAGGAGGGGACGCACAGATACGCAGTATTTT
NA,NA,TRBV6-5,TRBJ1-2,CASSPLTGAFYGYTF,TGTGCCAGCAGTCCGTTGACAGGAGCCTTCTATGGCTACACCTTC
NA,NA,TRBV3-1/TRBV3-2,TRBJ1-2,CASSTGYGYTF,TGTGCCAGCAGCACAGGGTACGGCTACACCTTC
NA,NA,TRBV28,TRBJ1-2,CASTEAGVGYGYTF,TGTGCCAGCACCGAAGCGGGGGTAGGGTATGGCTACACCTTC
NA,NA,TRBV9,TRBJ2-5,CASSVAVGGRQETQYF,TGTGCCAGCAGCGTAGCTGTGGGGGGGCGGCAAGAGACCCAGTACTTC
NA,NA,TRBV3-1/TRBV3-2,TRBJ2-1,CASSQSGASAEQFF,TGTGCCAGCAGCCAGTCTGGGGCTAGCGCTGAGCAGTTCTTC
NA,TRBD2,TRBV4-2,TRBJ2-3,CASSREGLAGGNFRDTQYF,TGTGCCAGCAGCCGCGAGGGACTAGCGGGGGGGAATTTCAGAGATACGCAGTATTTT
NA,NA,TRBV7-8,TRBJ2-3,CASSLGITELNTDTQYF,TGTGCCAGCAGCCTAGGAATCACAGAGCTGAACACAGATACGCAGTATTTT
once,TRBD1,TRBV19,TRBJ2-1,CASSQVTGVKDEQFF,TGTGCCAGTAGCCAAGTGACAGGGGTGAAGGATGAGCAGTTCTTC